This paragraph reports one T cell receptor (beta chain). The entry originates in a study of cytomegalovirus exposure and HLA in healthy donors. It was with 60 Vbeta and 13 Jbeta primers that the PCR ran. Assay used: immunoSEQ multiplex PCR; TCRdb lists only in-frame clones, some missing. The data contain about 140,000 clones, around 86% of them seen just once; the ten biggest clones take up approximately 1.1%. Donors consisted of healthy bone marrow donors. Donors were ostensibly healthy at sampling, although undocumented immune exposures were probable. The sequenced sample consisted of PBMCs. The origin of this receptor is a female donor in good health and CMV-seronegative.

CDR3 bases: TGTGCCAGCAGTTTCCAGGGATTCAACACTGAAGCTTTCTTT. Protein: CASSFQGFNTEAFF. The V gene is TRBV27, the J gene TRBJ1-1, with D possibly being TRBD1 (5 bases). Trimming cost V 3 bases and J 2 bases, with 10 bases left between them. Germline V gives CDR1 MNHEY, CDR2 SMNVEV (reference sequence). The length of the CDR3 is 14 residues.